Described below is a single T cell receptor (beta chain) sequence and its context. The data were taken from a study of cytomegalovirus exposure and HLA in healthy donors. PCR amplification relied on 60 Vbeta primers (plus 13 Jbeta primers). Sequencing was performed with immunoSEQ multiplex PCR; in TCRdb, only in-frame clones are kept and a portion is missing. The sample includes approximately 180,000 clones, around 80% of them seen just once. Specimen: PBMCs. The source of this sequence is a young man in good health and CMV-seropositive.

CDR3 amino acids: CASSLAGGAEAFF. The CDR3 DNA sequence: TGTGCCAGCAGCTTAGCGGGGGGGGCTGAAGCTTTCTTT. The chain is built from TRBV7-8 and TRBJ1-1; TRBD1 might be the D (5 bases). The CDR3 extends over 13 amino acids. V lost 0 bases, J lost 6 bases, and 8 bases lay in between. Germline lookup yields CDR1 SGHVS and CDR2 FQNEAQ.